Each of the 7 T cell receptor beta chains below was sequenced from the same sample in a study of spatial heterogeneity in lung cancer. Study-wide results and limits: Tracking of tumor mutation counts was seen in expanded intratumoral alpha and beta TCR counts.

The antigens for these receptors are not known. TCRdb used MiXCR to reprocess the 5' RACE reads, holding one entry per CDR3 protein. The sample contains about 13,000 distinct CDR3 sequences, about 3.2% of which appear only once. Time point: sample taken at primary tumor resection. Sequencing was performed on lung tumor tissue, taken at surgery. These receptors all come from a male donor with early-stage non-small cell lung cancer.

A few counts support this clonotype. The CDR3 nucleotides are TGTGCCAGCAGCCCCTCCGGGACTGAAAGCGAAAAACTGTTTTTT. This codes for CASSPSGTESEKLFF. The chain employs TRBV4-2 and TRBJ1-4; TRBD1 is a possible D gene (5 bases). Trimming cost V 4 bases and J 8 bases, with 17 bases left between them. CDR3 length: 15 amino acids. The germline CDR1 and CDR2 sequences are LGHNA and YNFKEQ.

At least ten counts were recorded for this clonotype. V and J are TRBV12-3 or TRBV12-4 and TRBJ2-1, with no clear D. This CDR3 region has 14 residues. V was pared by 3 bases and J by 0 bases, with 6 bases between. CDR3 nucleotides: TGTGCCAGCAGTTTGACTTCCTCCTACAATGAGCAGTTCTTC. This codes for CASSLTSSYNEQFF.

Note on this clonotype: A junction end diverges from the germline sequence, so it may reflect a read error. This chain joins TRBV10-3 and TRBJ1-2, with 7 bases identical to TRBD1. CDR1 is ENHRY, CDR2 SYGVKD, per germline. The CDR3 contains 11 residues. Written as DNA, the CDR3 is TGTGCCATCAATGGACAGGAGGTTGGGTACTTC. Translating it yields CAINGQEVGYF.

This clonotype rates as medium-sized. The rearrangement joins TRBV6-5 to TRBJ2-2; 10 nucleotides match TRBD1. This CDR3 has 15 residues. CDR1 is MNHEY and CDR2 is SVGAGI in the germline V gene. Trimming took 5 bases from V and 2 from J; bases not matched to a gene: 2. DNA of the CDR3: TGTGCCAGCAGTAGGGACAGGGGAAACACCGGGGAGCTGTTTTTT. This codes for CASSRDRGNTGELFF.

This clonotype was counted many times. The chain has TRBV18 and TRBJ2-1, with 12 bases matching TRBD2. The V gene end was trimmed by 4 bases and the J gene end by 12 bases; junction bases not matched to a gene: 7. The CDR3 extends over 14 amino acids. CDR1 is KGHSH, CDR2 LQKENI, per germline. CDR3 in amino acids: CASSLGLAGIGQFF. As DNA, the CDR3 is TGTGCCAGCTCACTCGGACTAGCGGGGATAGGGCAGTTCTTC.

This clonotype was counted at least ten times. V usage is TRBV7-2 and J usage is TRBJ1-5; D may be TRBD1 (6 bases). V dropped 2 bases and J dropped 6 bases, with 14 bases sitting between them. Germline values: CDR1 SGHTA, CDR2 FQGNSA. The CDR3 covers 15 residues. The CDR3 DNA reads TGTGCCAGCAGCTTAAGTGGTCAGGGGTTTCAGCCCCAGCATTTT. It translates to CASSLSGQGFQPQHF.

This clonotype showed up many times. For the CDR3, the DNA is TGTGCCAGCAGTTATGGCGGTGGAGCGCAGTATTTT. This encodes CASSYGGGAQYF. V and J are TRBV6-5 and TRBJ2-3; D gene unclear. V lost 3 bases and J 10 bases, leaving 11 bases between the germline ends. CDR3 length: 12 amino acids. Germline V gene sequence: CDR1 MNHEY, CDR2 SVGAGI.